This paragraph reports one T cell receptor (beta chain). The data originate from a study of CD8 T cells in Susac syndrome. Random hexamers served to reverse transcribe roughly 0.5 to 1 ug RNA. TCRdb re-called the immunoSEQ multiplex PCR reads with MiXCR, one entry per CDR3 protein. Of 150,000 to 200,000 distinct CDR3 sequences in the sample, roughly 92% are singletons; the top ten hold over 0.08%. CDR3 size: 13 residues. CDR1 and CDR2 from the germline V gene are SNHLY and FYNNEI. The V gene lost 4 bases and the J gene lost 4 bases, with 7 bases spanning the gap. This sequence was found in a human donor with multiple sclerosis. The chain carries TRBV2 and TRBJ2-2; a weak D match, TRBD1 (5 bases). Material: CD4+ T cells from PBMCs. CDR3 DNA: TGTGCCAGCAGTGTAAGGGGCACCGGGGAGCTGTTTTTT. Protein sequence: CASSVRGTGELFF.